The rows below give T cell receptor beta chains drawn from one sample of a study of T cells after posttransplantation cyclophosphamide. Assay used: immunoSEQ multiplex PCR; TCRdb lists only in-frame clones, some missing. The repertoire consists of 44,000 or so clones, none detected only once. Sequencing used PBMCs. The receptors stem from a man aged 35 to 55 in good health, CMV-negative, and a related stem cell transplant donor. CDR3s include the opening cysteine and the closing phenylalanine or tryptophan. The D gene is left open where the match is weak. Rows give clone size only sometimes, using once, few, many, or a class for an expanded clone.

d_call: NA; j_call: TRBJ1-4; clone_size: many; v_call: TRBV9; cdr3_nt: TGTGCCAGCAACGTCAGGGGTTCAACTAATGAAAAACTGTTTTTT; cdr3_aa: CASNVRGSTNEKLFF
d_call: NA; j_call: TRBJ2-1; clone_size: many; v_call: TRBV29-1; cdr3_nt: TGCAGCGCCGACTACGATTACAATGAGCAGTTCTTC; cdr3_aa: CSADYDYNEQFF
d_call: NA; j_call: TRBJ1-2; clone_size: many; v_call: TRBV28; cdr3_nt: TGTGCCAGCAGAATTACAGGAAACTATGGCTACACCTTC; cdr3_aa: CASRITGNYGYTF
d_call: NA; j_call: TRBJ2-1; clone_size: many; v_call: TRBV14; cdr3_nt: TGTGCCAGCAGCCCGAAAGTGGGGGGCTACAATGAGCAGTTCTTC; cdr3_aa: CASSPKVGGYNEQFF
d_call: NA; j_call: TRBJ2-7; clone_size: many; v_call: TRBV10-2; cdr3_nt: TGCGCCAGCACAGACAGAGCCTACGAGCAGTACTTC; cdr3_aa: CASTDRAYEQYF
d_call: NA; j_call: TRBJ1-1; clone_size: many; v_call: TRBV19; cdr3_nt: TGTGCCAGTAGTCGGGAACTCCTGGACACTGAAGCTTTCTTT; cdr3_aa: CASSRELLDTEAFF
d_call: TRBD2; j_call: TRBJ2-1; clone_size: many; v_call: TRBV7-3; cdr3_nt: TGTGCCAGCAGCTTAACTAGCGGGAGTGTTAATGAGCAGTTCTTC; cdr3_aa: CASSLTSGSVNEQFF
d_call: TRBD2; j_call: TRBJ2-7; clone_size: many; v_call: TRBV7-3; cdr3_nt: TGTGCCAGCAGCTTGACTAGCGGTAACTCCTACGAGCAGTACTTC; cdr3_aa: CASSLTSGNSYEQYF
d_call: NA; j_call: TRBJ1-1; clone_size: NA; v_call: TRBV6-5; cdr3_nt: TGTGCCAGCAGCCCTCGTCAGGGGTTCGGAACTGAAGCTTTCTTT; cdr3_aa: CASSPRQGFGTEAFF
d_call: NA; j_call: TRBJ1-2; clone_size: many; v_call: TRBV28; cdr3_nt: TGTGCCAGCAGTTTTAGTGTGTCTAGTGGCTACACCTTC; cdr3_aa: CASSFSVSSGYTF
d_call: TRBD2; j_call: TRBJ2-7; clone_size: many; v_call: TRBV7-6; cdr3_nt: TGTGCCAGCAGCTTAACGGGAGGGATCGGGAACGAGCAGTACTTC; cdr3_aa: CASSLTGGIGNEQYF
d_call: TRBD2; j_call: TRBJ2-7; clone_size: many; v_call: TRBV19; cdr3_nt: TGTGCCAGCCGGAGATCGGCTAGCGGGACTCCCTACGAGCAGTACTTC; cdr3_aa: CASRRSASGTPYEQYF
d_call: NA; j_call: TRBJ2-5; clone_size: few; v_call: TRBV18; cdr3_nt: TGTGCCAGCTCACCACCAGCTCAAGAGACCCAGTACTTC; cdr3_aa: CASSPPAQETQYF
d_call: NA; j_call: TRBJ2-5; clone_size: many; v_call: TRBV19; cdr3_nt: TGTGCCAGTAGTCGCGGTACCGAGGAGACCCAGTACTTC; cdr3_aa: CASSRGTEETQYF
d_call: TRBD1; j_call: TRBJ1-1; clone_size: many; v_call: TRBV5-8; cdr3_nt: TGTGCCAGCAGCTCAAGACAGGGGGCGCTTCTTCGGACTGAAGCTTTCTTT; cdr3_aa: CASSSRQGALLRTEAFF
d_call: NA; j_call: TRBJ2-1; clone_size: many; v_call: TRBV7-9; cdr3_nt: TGTGCCAGCAGACGATTATCAACCGGGAATGAGCAGTTCTTC; cdr3_aa: CASRRLSTGNEQFF
d_call: TRBD1; j_call: TRBJ2-1; clone_size: many; v_call: TRBV19; cdr3_nt: TGTGCCAGTAGCCACAGGGGATTTTACAATGAGCAGTTCTTC; cdr3_aa: CASSHRGFYNEQFF
d_call: NA; j_call: TRBJ2-7; clone_size: many; v_call: TRBV2; cdr3_nt: TGTGCCAGCACGTCACTCACCTACGAGCAGTACTTC; cdr3_aa: CASTSLTYEQYF
d_call: TRBD2; j_call: TRBJ2-7; clone_size: many; v_call: TRBV4-2; cdr3_nt: TGTGCCAGCAGCCAAGGGGGGACTAGCGACTACGAGCAGTACTTC; cdr3_aa: CASSQGGTSDYEQYF
d_call: NA; j_call: TRBJ2-7; clone_size: many; v_call: TRBV11-2; cdr3_nt: TGTGCCAGCAGCCCCCGGACAGAGTACGAGCAGTACTTC; cdr3_aa: CASSPRTEYEQYF
d_call: TRBD2; j_call: TRBJ2-3; clone_size: many; v_call: TRBV28; cdr3_nt: TGTGCCAGCACCACCCTGGGATTAGCGGGAGACCCCGATACGCAGTATTTT; cdr3_aa: CASTTLGLAGDPDTQYF
d_call: NA; j_call: TRBJ1-4; clone_size: many; v_call: TRBV5-6; cdr3_nt: TGTGCCAGCAGCCTGTTGCCGGGCCAGGGGAGTGAAAAACTGTTTTTT; cdr3_aa: CASSLLPGQGSEKLFF
d_call: NA; j_call: TRBJ1-2; clone_size: many; v_call: TRBV2; cdr3_nt: TGTGCCAGCAGCCCCCTCTCGGGCTACACCTTC; cdr3_aa: CASSPLSGYTF
d_call: TRBD1; j_call: TRBJ1-2; clone_size: many; v_call: TRBV4-2; cdr3_nt: TGTGCCAGCAGCCAAGGGGACAGGGCTCTCTATGGCTACACCTTC; cdr3_aa: CASSQGDRALYGYTF
d_call: NA; j_call: TRBJ2-1; clone_size: many; v_call: TRBV7-9; cdr3_nt: TGTGCCAGCAGCTTGAAATACATCGGGACTCCCTCTAATGAGCAGTTCTTC; cdr3_aa: CASSLKYIGTPSNEQFF
d_call: TRBD1; j_call: TRBJ2-7; clone_size: many; v_call: TRBV10-3; cdr3_nt: TGTGCCACGAACTCTCCTGGGACAGAGGGTTGGGGCGAGCAGTACTTC; cdr3_aa: CATNSPGTEGWGEQYF
d_call: NA; j_call: TRBJ2-1; clone_size: many; v_call: TRBV4-1; cdr3_nt: TGCGCCAGCAGCCAACCTACAGGGTCCTCCTACAATGAGCAGTTCTTC; cdr3_aa: CASSQPTGSSYNEQFF
d_call: NA; j_call: TRBJ2-6; clone_size: many; v_call: TRBV10-3; cdr3_nt: TGTGCCATCCAGGGGCCCGGGGCCAACGTCCTGACTTTC; cdr3_aa: CAIQGPGANVLTF
d_call: NA; j_call: TRBJ2-1; clone_size: many; v_call: TRBV14; cdr3_nt: TGTGCCAGCAGCCAAGTTGGGAGCCCTGAGCAGTTCTTC; cdr3_aa: CASSQVGSPEQFF
d_call: NA; j_call: TRBJ1-3; clone_size: many; v_call: TRBV9; cdr3_nt: TGTGCCAGCAGCGTAAGCCCAGGGGGAAACACCATATATTTT; cdr3_aa: CASSVSPGGNTIYF
d_call: NA; j_call: TRBJ1-5; clone_size: many; v_call: TRBV28; cdr3_nt: TGTGCCAGCAGCCGGCGGGATATGAAGGGCAATCAGCCCCAGCATTTT; cdr3_aa: CASSRRDMKGNQPQHF
d_call: NA; j_call: TRBJ2-7; clone_size: many; v_call: TRBV11-2; cdr3_nt: TGTGCCAGCAGCCCTAACAGGGAGACCTACGAGCAGTACTTC; cdr3_aa: CASSPNRETYEQYF
d_call: TRBD1; j_call: TRBJ1-2; clone_size: many; v_call: TRBV7-3; cdr3_nt: TGTGCCAGCAGCGGCCGGACAGGGGGCAATGGCTACACCTTC; cdr3_aa: CASSGRTGGNGYTF
d_call: TRBD2; j_call: TRBJ2-1; clone_size: many; v_call: TRBV5-1; cdr3_nt: TGCGCCAGCAGCCTTAATACCGGGACTATGTACAATGAGCAGTTCTTC; cdr3_aa: CASSLNTGTMYNEQFF
d_call: TRBD1; j_call: TRBJ2-6; clone_size: many; v_call: TRBV19; cdr3_nt: TGTGCCAGTAGTCCCCTCGGGACAGGGTCGGCCGGGGCCAACGTCCTGACTTTC; cdr3_aa: CASSPLGTGSAGANVLTF
d_call: TRBD1; j_call: TRBJ2-1; clone_size: many; v_call: TRBV6-5; cdr3_nt: TGTGCCAGCAGACGACAGGGGAAGCAGTTCTTC; cdr3_aa: CASRRQGKQFF
d_call: NA; j_call: TRBJ2-3; clone_size: many; v_call: TRBV9; cdr3_nt: TGTGCCAGCAGCGTATCGGAGCTCAGCACAGATACGCAGTATTTT; cdr3_aa: CASSVSELSTDTQYF
d_call: NA; j_call: TRBJ2-7; clone_size: NA; v_call: TRBV27; cdr3_nt: TGTGCCAGCAAAGCTTCCCCTGGGCTCGAGCAGTACTTC; cdr3_aa: CASKASPGLEQYF
d_call: TRBD1; j_call: TRBJ1-4; clone_size: many; v_call: TRBV5-1; cdr3_nt: TGCGCCAGCAGCTTCTCTAGGGGGCAGGGGGCGACGGCTAATGAAAAACTGTTTTTT; cdr3_aa: CASSFSRGQGATANEKLFF
d_call: TRBD2; j_call: TRBJ2-1; clone_size: many; v_call: TRBV6-4; cdr3_nt: TGTGCCAGCAGTGTAATGGGCGGGAGTGGCGACAATGAGCAGTTCTTC; cdr3_aa: CASSVMGGSGDNEQFF
d_call: TRBD1; j_call: TRBJ2-4; clone_size: few; v_call: TRBV18; cdr3_nt: TGTGCCAGCTCACCCAACCCCCTTAGGACAGGGATAGCCAAAAACATTCAGTACTTC; cdr3_aa: CASSPNPLRTGIAKNIQYF
d_call: NA; j_call: TRBJ2-7; clone_size: many; v_call: TRBV7-9; cdr3_nt: TGTGCCAGCAGCTTAGGTACCTGGGACACGGAATCCTACGAGCAGTACTTC; cdr3_aa: CASSLGTWDTESYEQYF
d_call: TRBD2; j_call: TRBJ2-3; clone_size: many; v_call: TRBV11-2; cdr3_nt: TGTGCCAGCAGCTTAGAGGGGGCTAGCGGGAGGGCTAGCACAGATACGCAGTATTTT; cdr3_aa: CASSLEGASGRASTDTQYF
d_call: NA; j_call: TRBJ1-5; clone_size: many; v_call: TRBV18; cdr3_nt: TGTGCCAGCTCAACCCGCGGGGGGGACAATCAGCCCCAGCATTTT; cdr3_aa: CASSTRGGDNQPQHF
d_call: NA; j_call: TRBJ1-1; clone_size: many; v_call: TRBV6-4; cdr3_nt: TGTGCCAGCAGTCTACAGGAAGACACTGAAGCTTTCTTT; cdr3_aa: CASSLQEDTEAFF
d_call: NA; j_call: TRBJ2-1; clone_size: many; v_call: TRBV19; cdr3_nt: TGTGCCAGTAGTATAGATTCACAGTCCTACAATGAGCAGTTCTTC; cdr3_aa: CASSIDSQSYNEQFF
d_call: TRBD1; j_call: TRBJ1-2; clone_size: many; v_call: TRBV28; cdr3_nt: TGTGCCAGCACAAGAGACAGGGGATACGGCTACACCTTC; cdr3_aa: CASTRDRGYGYTF
d_call: TRBD1; j_call: TRBJ1-1; clone_size: many; v_call: TRBV27; cdr3_nt: TGTGCCAGCAGTTTGGGACAGAGCACTGAAGCTTTCTTT; cdr3_aa: CASSLGQSTEAFF
d_call: TRBD1; j_call: TRBJ1-1; clone_size: many; v_call: TRBV29-1; cdr3_nt: TGCAGCGGGGGGACAGGCACTGAAGCTTTCTTT; cdr3_aa: CSGGTGTEAFF
d_call: NA; j_call: TRBJ1-5; clone_size: many; v_call: TRBV2; cdr3_nt: TGTGCCAGCAGTGAAGAAAGCAGGCAGCCCCAGCATTTT; cdr3_aa: CASSEESRQPQHF